The 10 T cell receptor beta chains in this list originate from one sample, sequenced in a study of T cell changes during pregnancy in multiple sclerosis. Some clones are missing from TCRdb's copy, which holds only in-frame ones; the method was immunoSEQ multiplex PCR. This table holds about 84,000 clones, about 93% found once. This material consisted of peripheral blood, taken in the second trimester of pregnancy. Receptors originate from a female donor in good health, enrolled as a control in a pregnancy study.

CDR3 protein: CASSLDRSPYNEQFF. The DNA for the CDR3 is TGTGCCAGCAGCTTAGACAGATCACCCTACAATGAGCAGTTCTTC. The chain uses TRBV11-2 and TRBJ2-1, with unresolved D. The CDR3 totals 15 residues. CDR1 is SGHAT, CDR2 FQNNGV, per germline. Trimming removed 0 bases from V and 2 bases from J, with 8 bases in between.

V usage is TRBV7-8 and J usage is TRBJ1-5; 7 positions match TRBD1. J gave up 6 bases and V 5 bases, and 10 bases lay outside the gene matches. Germline V lookup: CDR1 SGHVS, CDR2 FQNEAQ. The CDR3 consists of 15 residues. The CDR3 bases are TGTGCCAGCAGCCCAGGGGCAGGGGGAGGTCAGCCCCAGCATTTT. Amino acid sequence: CASSPGAGGGQPQHF.

This chain links TRBV4-2 with TRBJ2-1; maybe TRBD2 (6 bases). Trimming stripped 2 bases from V and 1 base from J, with 9 bases between. Germline assignment: CDR1 LGHNA and CDR2 YNFKEQ. This CDR3 has 15 residues. The CDR3 coding sequence is TGTGCCAGCAGCCAAACTAGCACTTCCTACAATGAGCAGTTCTTC. Translation: CASSQTSTSYNEQFF.

The chain carries TRBV6-5 and TRBJ2-7; a weak D match, TRBD1 (5 bases). Germline V lookup: CDR1 MNHEY, CDR2 SVGAGI. This CDR3 has 15 residues. V lost 0 bases and J 4 bases, leaving 13 bases between the germline ends. The CDR3, as DNA: TGTGCCAGCAGTTACTCGCAACGGACACTGTACGAGCAGTACTTC. It codes for CASSYSQRTLYEQYF.

The V gene is TRBV11-2, the J gene TRBJ2-4; tentatively, D is TRBD1 (5 bases). Germline loops: CDR1 SGHAT, CDR2 FQNNGV. The CDR3 spans 13 residues. Trimming left V 7 bases short and J 7 bases short, with 14 bases between. The CDR3 DNA sequence: TGTGCCAGCACCACACCGACAGTCAACATTCAGTACTTC. Protein sequence: CASTTPTVNIQYF.

This chain connects TRBV21-1 to TRBJ2-5; the table's D call, TRBD1, has no DNA check behind it. TRBV21-1 is a pseudogene locus. There are 16 residues in the CDR3. In nucleotides, the CDR3 is TGTGCCAGCAACCAGACAGGACTTATTGCCCCTGGGACCCAGTACTTC. The encoded protein is CASNQTGLIAPGTQYF.

The chain is built from TRBV11-2 and TRBJ2-2; D is possibly TRBD1 (6 bases). The CDR3 covers 15 residues. Per germline, CDR1 SGHAT and CDR2 FQNNGV. V gave up 4 bases and J gave up 8 bases, with 17 bases separating them. The CDR3 loop reads CASSSGTPYRGELFF. In DNA, the CDR3 is TGTGCCAGCAGCTCCGGGACACCATACAGGGGGGAGCTGTTTTTT.

The V and J genes are TRBV2 and TRBJ2-3; 10 bases match TRBD2. The CDR3 extends over 15 amino acids. Germline CDR1 and CDR2: SNHLY and FYNNEI. Trimming removed 5 bases from V and 4 bases from J; junction bases left unmatched: 6. The CDR3 protein is CASSPLAGAADTQYF. CDR3 nucleotides: TGTGCCAGCAGTCCCCTAGCGGGAGCGGCAGATACGCAGTATTTT.

The V call is TRBV10-3, the J call TRBJ1-1; 8 bases align to TRBD1. The length of the CDR3 is 17 residues. CDR1 is ENHRY, CDR2 SYGVKD, per germline. V lost 2 bases to trimming and J lost 1 base; unmatched junction nucleotides: 9. The CDR3 bases are TGTGCCATCAGTGAGCGGAGCCAGGGGGCCAGGAACACTGAAGCTTTCTTT. Translation gives CAISERSQGARNTEAFF.

The CDR3 loop is CASSLATGANVLTF. The CDR3 bases are TGCGCCAGCAGCTTGGCCACTGGGGCCAACGTCCTGACTTTC. The genes are TRBV5-1 and TRBJ2-6; D is ambiguous. This CDR3 spans 14 amino acids. V lost 0 bases and J lost 2, with 3 bases in between. The germline V gene encodes CDR1 SGHRS and CDR2 YFSETQ.